Many counts were recorded for the clone carrying this T cell receptor (beta chain). Its antigen remains unknown. The missing CDR3 end, 3 residues past where the read stops, is filled in from the germline J gene. Patients and controls were mostly of Caucasian heritage. These data come from a study of T cell clonality in common variable immunodeficiency. Points from the study as a whole: Patient heterogeneity in the CVID cohort limited correlations between repertoire features and clinical complications. CVID subjects had higher TCRbeta clonality than healthy controls, most marked in about a third.

In germline, CDR1 is DFQATT, CDR2 SNEGSKA (reference sequence). With 2 bases removed from V and 0 bases from J, the gap between germline ends came to 7 bases. This CDR3 spans 13 amino acids. The assay was immunoSEQ multiplex PCR, and TCRdb's table has in-frame clones only and misses some. The sample includes some 33,000 clones, none of them occurring once. The rearrangement uses TRBV20-1 and TRBJ1-1; maybe TRBD1 (6 bases). The TCR was taken from a person aged 18-70 years in good health. Specimen: peripheral blood mononuclear cells. CDR3 DNA, as far as it was read: TGCAGTGCTAGATGGACAGTGAACACTGAA. It specifies CSARWTVNTE. The CDR3, in full, reads CSARWTVNTEAFF.